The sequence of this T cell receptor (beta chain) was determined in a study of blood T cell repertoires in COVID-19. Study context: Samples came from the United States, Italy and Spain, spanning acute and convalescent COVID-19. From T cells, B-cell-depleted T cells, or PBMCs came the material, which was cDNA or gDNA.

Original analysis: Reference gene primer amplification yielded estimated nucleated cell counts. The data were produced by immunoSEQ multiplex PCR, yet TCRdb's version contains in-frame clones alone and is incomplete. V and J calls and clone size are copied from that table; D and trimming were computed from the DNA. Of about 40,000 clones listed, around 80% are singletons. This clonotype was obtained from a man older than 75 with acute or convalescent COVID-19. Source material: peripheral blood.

The CDR3 nucleotides read TGTGCCAGCAGCCATAGCGGGGGAGGAAACACCATATATTTT. It codes for CASSHSGGGNTIYF. The V gene is TRBV11-2, the J gene TRBJ1-3, with D possibly matching TRBD1 (5 bases). V gave up 5 bases and J gave up 4 bases, with 12 bases separating them. This CDR3 contains 14 residues. Per germline, CDR1 SGHAT and CDR2 FQNNGV.